The 29 T cell receptor beta chains below come from one sample, sequenced in a study of blood T cells in healthy people across ages. A second PCR of roughly 7 to 11 cycles used a sample-barcoded 5' primer and a J-beta primer mix. TCRdb itself ran the 5' RACE reads through MiXCR, one entry per CDR3 protein. Of hundreds of thousands of distinct CDR3 sequences in the sample, 25% were seen once. The sample was also linked to a second study, of T cells of mothers and their children.

The sequenced material came from blood. The receptors originated from a boy younger than 18 in good health.

This clonotype came up a few times. J is TRBJ2-7 and V is TRBV11-2; perhaps TRBD2 as D (5 bases). Deletions cut 0 bases from V and 7 bases from J, with 19 bases between. Germline CDR1 is SGHAT and CDR2 is FQNNGV. CDR3 length: 16 amino acids. The CDR3 is CASSLEVSGTSGEQYF. The CDR3 DNA follows: TGTGCCAGCAGCTTAGAGGTTTCCGGCACGTCGGGGGAGCAGTACTTC. Combining the CDR3 with reference TRBV11-2 and TRBJ2-7 gives the whole variable domain EAGVAQSPRYKIIEKRQSVAFWCNPISGHATLYWYQQILGQGPKLLIQFQNNGVVDDSQLPKDRFSAERLKGVDSTLKIQPAKLEDSAVYLCASSLEVSGTSGEQYFGPGTRLTVT.

The sample holds a few counts of this clonotype. The rearrangement uses TRBV5-6 and TRBJ2-5; 12 bases are a match to TRBD2. After removal of 1 base from V and 5 bases from J, the junction contained 9 bases not matched to a gene. This CDR3 contains 17 residues. The V gene's germline CDR1 is SGHDT and CDR2 YYEEEE. The CDR3: CASSLQASGRAWETQYF. CDR3 in DNA: TGTGCCAGCAGCTTGCAGGCTAGCGGGAGGGCCTGGGAGACCCAGTACTTC.

This clonotype has more than one count but fewer than ten. This sequence joins TRBV2 and TRBJ2-7; D tentatively fits TRBD1 or TRBD2 (5 bases each). Germline V gene data show CDR1 as SNHLY and CDR2 as FYNNEI. V was cut by 3 bases and J by 4 bases, with 13 bases left in between. This CDR3 is built from 14 residues. CDR3: CASSERGDPYEQYF. The CDR3 nucleotides read TGTGCCAGCAGTGAGAGGGGCGATCCGTACGAGCAGTACTTC.

The chain employs TRBV20-1 and TRBJ2-4, with 7 bases lining up with TRBD1. With 5 bases clipped from V and 8 bases from J, the junction kept 12 bases outside the gene matches. Per germline, CDR1 DFQATT and CDR2 SNEGSKA (reference sequence). The CDR3 consists of 14 residues. The CDR3 DNA sequence: TGCAGTGCTCCTACCGGGACAGAGGGGCACATTCAGTACTTC. Residues: CSAPTGTEGHIQYF.

This clonotype was detected a few times. This chain links TRBV28 with TRBJ2-3; D might be TRBD2 (7 bases). Trimming shortened V by 5 bases and J by 4 bases, and 13 bases separated the two germline ends. The CDR3 is 14 amino acids. CDR1 is MDHEN, CDR2 SYDVKM, per germline. The CDR3 DNA follows: TGTGCCAGCAGTGGAGGCGGGGGCCCAGATACGCAGTATTTT. Amino acid sequence: CASSGGGGPDTQYF.

This chain joins TRBV5-1 and TRBJ2-1; D ambiguous. With 0 bases removed from V and 0 bases from J, the gap between germline ends came to 7 bases. This CDR3 spans 15 amino acids. Germline V gene data show CDR1 as SGHRS and CDR2 as YFSETQ. The CDR3 nucleotides are TGCGCCAGCAGCTTGGTGGCAAGCTCCTACAATGAGCAGTTCTTC. It codes for CASSLVASSYNEQFF.

The chain has TRBV6-6 and TRBJ2-5; D is uncertain. V was shortened by 1 base and J by 3 bases, with 9 bases between the two germline ends. Germline V gene lookup returns CDR1 MNHNY and CDR2 SVGAGI (reference sequence). The length of the CDR3 is 14 residues. The CDR3 sequence: CASSYWVEKETQYF. The CDR3 DNA reads as TGTGCCAGCAGTTACTGGGTGGAAAAAGAGACCCAGTACTTC.

This clonotype turned up a few times. The V gene is TRBV7-2, the J gene TRBJ2-1, with D possibly being TRBD2 (5 bases). Between the trimmed V and J ends, which lost 1 base and 9 bases, there was a span of 19 bases. Germline V lookup: CDR1 SGHTA, CDR2 FQGNSA. The CDR3 spans 16 residues. CDR3 residues: CASSLGVGGFMSEQFF. The CDR3 nucleotides are TGTGCCAGCAGCTTAGGAGTAGGCGGGTTCATGAGTGAGCAGTTCTTC.

This clonotype was detected only a few times. This sequence joins TRBV20-1 and TRBJ2-1, with TRBD2 as a possible D gene (6 bases). Germline V gene lookup returns CDR1 DFQATT and CDR2 SNEGSKA (reference sequence). The CDR3 sequence is 13 residues long. Trimming removed 5 bases at V and 0 bases at J, with 8 bases between. CDR3 sequence: CSAQAGSYNEQFF. The CDR3 DNA reads as TGCAGTGCTCAAGCGGGCTCCTACAATGAGCAGTTCTTC.

This clonotype came up a few times. CDR3 in DNA: TGTGCCACCAGCAGAGCTAGACAGGGTTCAAATGGCTACACCTTC. This gives the protein CATSRARQGSNGYTF. The chain is built from TRBV15 and TRBJ1-2; 7 bases are shared with TRBD1. The CDR3 is 15 residues long. V lost 1 base and J lost 6; bases outside the gene matches: 8. Germline-derived CDR1 and CDR2 are LNHNV and YYDKDF (reference sequence). Looking up the rest from reference TRBV15 and TRBJ1-2 gives the full variable domain: DAMVIQNPRYQVTQFGKPVTLSCSQTLNHNVMYWYQQKSSQAPKLLFHYYDKDFNNEADTPDNFQSRRPNTSFCFLDIRSPGLGDTAMYLCATSRARQGSNGYTFGSGTRLTVV.

The chain combines TRBV10-3 with TRBJ2-7; 7 positions agree with TRBD1. Germline V gives CDR1 ENHRY, CDR2 SYGVKD. CDR3 length equals 13 residues. After removal of 5 bases from V and 4 bases from J, the junction contained 5 bases not matched to a gene. In nucleotides, the CDR3 is TGTGCCATCAGTCCCGGGACAGAATACGAGCAGTACTTC. Translated: CAISPGTEYEQYF.

Of note for this clonotype: At one boundary the junction diverges from the germline segment, which might be a read error. The gene calls are TRBV28 and TRBJ1-4; no clear D. Germline lookup yields CDR1 MDHEN and CDR2 SYDVKM. The CDR3 runs to 13 residues. In nucleotides, the CDR3 is TGTGCCAACAGTTTAATAACTAATGAAAAACTGTTTTTT. It is translated as CANSLITNEKLFF.

The table lists this clonotype with a few counts. J is TRBJ2-5 and V is TRBV6-2 or TRBV6-3; D is perhaps TRBD2 (5 bases). V lost 8 bases, J lost 1 base, and 17 bases lay in between. Per the germline V gene, CDR1 is MNHEY and CDR2 is SVGEGT. This CDR3 has 15 residues. As DNA, the CDR3 is TGTGCCAGCGGCCCACTAGTCGGGGTCCAAGAGACCCAGTACTTC. The encoded protein is CASGPLVGVQETQYF.

This clonotype was counted between two and nine times. The rearrangement links TRBV25-1 to TRBJ1-2; D is undetermined. CDR3 size: 11 residues. Looked up from germline, CDR1 is MGHDK and CDR2 is SYGVNS. The V end lost 1 base, the J end lost 5 bases, and 2 bases lay between the germline ends. This CDR3 reads CASSESYGYTF. The CDR3 DNA is TGTGCCAGCAGTGAATCTTATGGCTACACCTTC.

The chain couples TRBV29-1 to TRBJ1-1; no clear D gene. The germline V and J ends were trimmed by 3 bases and 6 bases, with 14 bases remaining between them. The CDR3 sequence is 13 residues long. Germline CDR1 reads SQVTM; CDR2 reads ANQGSEA. CDR3 nucleotide sequence: TGCAGCGTTGAGTCTACAGATTGGGCTGAAGCTTTCTTT. Amino acid sequence: CSVESTDWAEAFF.

This clonotype showed up many times. V gene TRBV12-3 or TRBV12-4 combines with J gene TRBJ2-7, with 7 bases aligning to TRBD1. CDR3 length: 13 residues. With V trimmed by 6 bases and J by 0 bases, 2 bases remained unmatched. The CDR3 loop is CASSRDSSYEQYF. The CDR3 nucleotides are TGTGCCAGCAGCCGGGACAGCTCCTACGAGCAGTACTTC.

As regards this clonotype: Given a much more abundant clone one base away, this may be a read error. The chain is built from TRBV29-1 and TRBJ2-7, with D possibly TRBD1 on 6 matching bases. The germline gives CDR1 SQVTM, CDR2 ANQGSEA. The CDR3 covers 12 residues. CDR3 nucleotides: TGCAGCGTTGAGGACAGCTCCTACGTGCAGTACTTC. Residues: CSVEDSSYVQYF.

This clonotype has only one observation. The gene calls are TRBV7-9 and TRBJ1-1, with D unresolved. The germline V and J ends were trimmed by 9 bases and 4 bases, with 18 bases remaining between them. Germline V gene sequence: CDR1 SEHNR, CDR2 FQNEAQ (reference sequence). This CDR3 is 14 amino acids long. This chain's CDR3 is CASIGQFEATEAFF. In DNA form, the CDR3 reads TGTGCCAGTATCGGTCAATTCGAGGCCACTGAAGCTTTCTTT.

A remark on this clonotype: One junction end disagrees with the germline gene, perhaps due to a read error. The V gene is TRBV12-3 or TRBV12-4, the J gene TRBJ2-1; TRBD2 might be the D (7 bases). This CDR3 region has 11 residues. CDR3 loop: CASSLPGGKLF. The CDR3 DNA reads as TGTGCCAGCAGCCTTCCGGGGGGCAAGCTCTTC.

This clonotype was detected once. The rearrangement joins TRBV2 to TRBJ2-1; D is uncertain. The CDR3 has 13 amino acids. The V and J ends lost 3 bases and 7 bases respectively, with 10 bases between them. Looked up from germline, CDR1 is SNHLY and CDR2 is FYNNEI. The CDR3 sequence is CASSDGWSNEQFF. CDR3 DNA: TGTGCCAGCAGTGACGGGTGGTCAAATGAGCAGTTCTTC.

This clonotype was observed a handful of times. This chain links TRBV28 with TRBJ2-5, with a weak D call TRBD2 (6 bases). The CDR3 extends over 15 amino acids. Trimming left V 3 bases short and J 5 bases short, with 16 bases between. Germline CDR1 reads MDHEN; CDR2 reads SYDVKM. The DNA for the CDR3 is TGTGCCAGCAGTTTTGAGGGAAGGGAGGTTGAGACCCAGTACTTC. It translates to CASSFEGREVETQYF.

Notes on this clonotype: One end of the junction does not line up with germline, which may come from a read error. V and J are TRBV13 and TRBJ2-1; 7 nucleotides line up with TRBD1. The CDR3 has 15 amino acids. CDR1 and CDR2 (germline): PRHDT, FYEKMQ (reference sequence). CDR3 in DNA: TGTGCCAGCAGCCCTACAGGGGCATCCTACGATGAGCAGTTCTTC. It is translated as CASSPTGASYDEQFF.

This clonotype was detected a few times. V gene TRBV20-1 combines with J gene TRBJ1-2; D may be TRBD1 (5 bases). This CDR3 spans 12 amino acids. Per germline, CDR1 DFQATT and CDR2 SNEGSKA (reference sequence). Trimming pared 1 base from V and 7 bases from J, leaving 10 bases between. The chain's CDR3 is CSARGGATGYTF. Here the CDR3 DNA reads TGCAGTGCTAGAGGCGGGGCGACTGGCTACACCTTC.

V gene TRBV20-1 combines with J gene TRBJ2-5, with D tentatively TRBD1 (6 bases). The J call may be incorrect, as the DNA end agrees better with TRBJ2-1. This CDR3 has 13 amino acids. Germline CDR1 and CDR2: DFQATT and SNEGSKA (reference sequence). The CDR3: CSARWDTYNEQFF. The CDR3 region has the DNA TGCAGTGCTAGATGGGACACCTACAATGAGCAGTTCTTC.

The rearrangement links TRBV4-1 to TRBJ2-2, with TRBD1 matching over 10 bases. Unmatched junction bases numbered 5, after V lost 3 bases and J lost 4 bases. Germline assignment: CDR1 MGHRA and CDR2 YSYEKL. This CDR3 comprises 16 residues. The chain's CDR3 is CASSHGTGVFTGELFF. The CDR3, as DNA: TGCGCCAGCAGCCACGGGACAGGGGTTTTCACCGGGGAGCTGTTTTTT.

This clonotype was counted only a few times. This rearrangement joins TRBV6-5 to TRBJ2-5, with D possibly TRBD1 on 6 matching bases. The CDR3 has 15 residues. Germline CDR1 reads MNHEY; CDR2 reads SVGAGI. V was cut by 4 bases and J by 2 bases, with 14 bases left in between. In DNA form, the CDR3 reads TGTGCCAGCAGTTCCCAAGGGGGTTTTCAAGAGACCCAGTACTTC. Protein sequence: CASSSQGGFQETQYF.

The rearrangement uses TRBV6-5 and TRBJ2-1, with 8 nucleotides matching TRBD1. The CDR3 is made up of 16 amino acids. Germline values: CDR1 MNHEY, CDR2 SVGAGI. J was trimmed by 4 bases and V by 6 bases; bases with no gene match: 11. DNA of the CDR3: TGTGCCAGCAGATCCTCGGGACAGGATGGATACAATGAGCAGTTCTTC. Translation gives CASRSSGQDGYNEQFF.

This rearrangement joins TRBV28 to TRBJ1-2; perhaps TRBD1 as D (5 bases). Germline CDR1 reads MDHEN; CDR2 reads SYDVKM. Trimming pared 4 bases from V and 10 bases from J, leaving 7 bases between. The CDR3 runs 10 residues. DNA of the CDR3: TGTGCCAGCAGTTCGACAGCCTACACCTTC. Its protein is CASSSTAYTF.

This clonotype has a handful of counts. The chain employs TRBV28 and TRBJ2-1, with no clear D. V lost 2 bases and J 0 bases, leaving 11 bases between the germline ends. Germline CDR1 and CDR2: MDHEN and SYDVKM. The CDR3 contains 16 residues. For the CDR3, the DNA is TGTGCCAGCAGTTTAGACGCCCAGAACTCCTACAATGAGCAGTTCTTC. Protein: CASSLDAQNSYNEQFF.